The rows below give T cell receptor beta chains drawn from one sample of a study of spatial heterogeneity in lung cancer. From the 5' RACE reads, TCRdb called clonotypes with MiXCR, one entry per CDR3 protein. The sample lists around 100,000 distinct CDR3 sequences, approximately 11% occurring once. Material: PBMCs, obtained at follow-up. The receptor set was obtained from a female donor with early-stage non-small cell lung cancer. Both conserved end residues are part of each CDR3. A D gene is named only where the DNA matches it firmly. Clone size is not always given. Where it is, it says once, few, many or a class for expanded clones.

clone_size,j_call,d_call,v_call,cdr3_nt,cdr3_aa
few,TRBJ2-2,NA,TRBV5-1,TGCGCCAGCAGCTTAGCGGCAGAAGGCACCGGGGAGCTGTTTTTT,CASSLAAEGTGELFF
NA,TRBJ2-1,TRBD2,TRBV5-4,TGTGCCAGCAGCCTGACTAGCGGGAGGTACAATGAGCAGTTCTTC,CASSLTSGRYNEQFF
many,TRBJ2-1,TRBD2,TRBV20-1,TGCAGTGCTAGAGATAGGACTAGCGGGGTCAATGAGCAGTTCTTC,CSARDRTSGVNEQFF
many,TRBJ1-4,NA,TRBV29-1,TGCAGCGTTGGGGCAGGGACTAATGAAAAACTGTTTTTT,CSVGAGTNEKLFF
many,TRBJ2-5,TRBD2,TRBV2,TGTGCCAGCAGTGAGGGGACTAGCGGACAAGAGACCCAGTACTTC,CASSEGTSGQETQYF
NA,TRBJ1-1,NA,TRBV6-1,TGTGCCAGCAGTGACCAGACAGCGCTCACTGAAGCTTTCTTT,CASSDQTALTEAFF
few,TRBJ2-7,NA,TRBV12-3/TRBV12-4,TGTGCCAGCAGCTCGACCGGGGTGGTCTACGAGCAGTACTTC,CASSSTGVVYEQYF
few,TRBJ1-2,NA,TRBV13,TGTGCCAGCAGCTTTAACTATGGCTACACCTTC,CASSFNYGYTF
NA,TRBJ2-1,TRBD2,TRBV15,TGTGCCACCAGCAAAGGCGGGACTAGCGGCTACAATGAGCAGTTCTTC,CATSKGGTSGYNEQFF
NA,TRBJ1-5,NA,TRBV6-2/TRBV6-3,TGTGCCAGCAGTTTGGACAGTCAGTATCAGCCCCAGCATTTT,CASSLDSQYQPQHF
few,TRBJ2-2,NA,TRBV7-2,TGTGCCAGCAGCCCACTGCCGCAGAACACCGGGGAGCTGTTTTTT,CASSPLPQNTGELFF
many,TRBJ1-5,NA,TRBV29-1,TGCAGCGTTGAAACTCAGCCCAATCAGCCCCAGCATTTT,CSVETQPNQPQHF
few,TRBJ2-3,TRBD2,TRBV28,TGTGCCAGCAGCTCCCCAGCACTAGCGGGGGGGGGTACGCAGTATTTT,CASSSPALAGGGTQYF
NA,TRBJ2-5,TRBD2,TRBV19,TGTGCCAGTAGTTTAAGACTAGCGGGATCAGAGACCCAGTACTTC,CASSLRLAGSETQYF
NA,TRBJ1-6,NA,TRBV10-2,TGCGCCAGCAGTGACCCCAGTGATTCACCCCTCCACTTT,CASSDPSDSPLHF
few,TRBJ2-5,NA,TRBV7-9,TGTGCCAGCAGCTTAGACTTTGGCTCACGTAGAGAGACCCAGTACTTC,CASSLDFGSRRETQYF
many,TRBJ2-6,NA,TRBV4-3,TGCGCCAGCAGCCGAGAACTTCGCTCTGGGGCCAACGTCCTGACTTTC,CASSRELRSGANVLTF
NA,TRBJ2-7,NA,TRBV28,TGTGCCAACAGTCCAAACGTCGGGGACCCCTCCTACGAGCAGTACTTC,CANSPNVGDPSYEQYF
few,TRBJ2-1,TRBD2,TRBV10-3,TGTGCCATTCTTAGTAGCGGGAGAGGCAATGAGCAGTTCTTC,CAILSSGRGNEQFF
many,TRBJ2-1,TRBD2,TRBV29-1,TGCAGCGTTGAAGGTGGCGCCAGCGGGAGCTACAATGAGCAGTTCTTC,CSVEGGASGSYNEQFF
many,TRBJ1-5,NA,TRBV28,TGTGCCACCGATGACAGCACCCCTCAGCCCCAGCATTTT,CATDDSTPQPQHF
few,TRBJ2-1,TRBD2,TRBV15,TGTGCCACCAGCAGAGTCCTAGCGGGATACAATGAGCAGTTCTTC,CATSRVLAGYNEQFF
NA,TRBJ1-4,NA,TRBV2,TGTGCCAGCAGTGAAGCGTGGTCAGCAACTAATGAAAAACTGTTTTTT,CASSEAWSATNEKLFF
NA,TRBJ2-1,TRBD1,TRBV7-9,TGTGCCAGCAGCTTAGGGACAGGGGAATACAATGAGCAGTTCTTC,CASSLGTGEYNEQFF
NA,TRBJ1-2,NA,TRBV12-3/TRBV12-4,TGTGCCAGCAGTACCCGACGGCACAAGGATAACTATGGCTACACCTTC,CASSTRRHKDNYGYTF
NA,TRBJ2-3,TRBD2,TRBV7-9,TGTGCCAGCAGCTCCCCAATCCGACTAGCGGGAGGAAGAGATACGCAGTATTTT,CASSSPIRLAGGRDTQYF
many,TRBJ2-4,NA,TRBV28,TGTGCCAGCAGTTTTGTAGACTTAACAGCCAAAAACATTCAGTACTTC,CASSFVDLTAKNIQYF